The rows below give T cell receptor beta chains drawn from one sample of a study of control samples from healthy donors and cancer patients. Data came from immunoSEQ multiplex PCR; TCRdb stores just in-frame clones and leaves some out. The sample yields 100,000 to 150,000 clones, 75% to 95% seen once. Sequencing was performed on blood. The source is a man aged 18 to 35 in good health. Both conserved end residues are part of each CDR3. D genes are given only for firm matches. Not all rows give a size; the values are once, few, many and, for expanded clones, a class.

TRBV4-3,TRBJ2-2,TRBD1,few,CASSQGPGQGLTGELFF,TGCGCCAGCAGCCAAGGACCGGGACAGGGGCTCACCGGGGAGCTGTTTTTT
TRBV5-1,TRBJ2-5,.,once,CASSLVAATQETQYF,TGCGCCAGCAGCTTGGTAGCGGCGACCCAAGAGACCCAGTACTTC
TRBV3-1/TRBV3-2,TRBJ2-2,.,once,CASSQGTGELFF,TGTGCCAGCAGCCAGGGAACCGGGGAGCTGTTTTTT
TRBV5-8,TRBJ2-7,TRBD1,once,CASSRGQRGYVEQYF,TGTGCCAGCAGTAGGGGACAGCGCGGCTACGTGGAGCAGTACTTC
TRBV4-1,TRBJ2-3,TRBD1,.,CASSGSGTARPPSTDTQYF,TGCGCCAGCAGCGGATCCGGGACAGCGAGACCTCCGAGCACAGATACGCAGTATTTT
TRBV19,TRBJ1-5,TRBD1,.,CASSIIMGRGWTSRQPQHF,TGTGCCAGTAGTATTATTATGGGCAGGGGGTGGACATCGAGACAGCCCCAGCATTTT
TRBV7-2,TRBJ1-1,.,.,CASRSVRGMEAEAFF,TGTGCCAGCAGAAGCGTTAGAGGGATGGAGGCTGAAGCTTTCTTT
TRBV29-1,TRBJ2-1,TRBD2,.,CSVEVVNLAGGPSYNEQFF,TGCAGCGTTGAAGTCGTGAATTTAGCGGGAGGGCCCTCCTACAATGAGCAGTTCTTC
TRBV9,TRBJ1-3,.,.,CASSVEGWVASGNTIYF,TGTGCCAGCAGCGTAGAGGGGTGGGTGGCCTCTGGAAACACCATATATTTT
TRBV30,TRBJ2-6,.,once,CACDPSGANVLTF,TGTGCCTGTGATCCCTCTGGGGCCAACGTCCTGACTTTC
TRBV4-1,TRBJ2-7,.,.,CASSQVGLREQYF,TGCGCCAGCAGCCAAGTTGGTTTGCGCGAGCAGTACTTC
TRBV20-1,TRBJ2-1,.,once,CSAPRVIEQFF,TGCAGTGCACCCAGGGTCATTGAGCAGTTCTTC
TRBV15,TRBJ2-1,.,.,CATSGSRTTYNEQFF,TGTGCCACCAGCGGTTCGAGGACAACCTACAATGAGCAGTTCTTC
TRBV5-1,TRBJ1-1,.,.,CASSPKGNMNTEAFF,TGCGCCAGCAGCCCGAAGGGAAATATGAACACTGAAGCTTTCTTT
TRBV5-6,TRBJ2-5,.,.,CASSLYLTRETQYF,TGTGCCAGCAGCTTGTACCTGACTAGAGAGACCCAGTACTTC
TRBV11-2,TRBJ2-7,.,.,CASSLGRPYEQYF,TGTGCCAGCAGCTTAGGCAGACCGTACGAGCAGTACTTC
TRBV27,TRBJ2-1,.,once,CASSLGNGPNEQFF,TGTGCCAGCAGTTTGGGGAACGGACCCAATGAGCAGTTCTTC
TRBV28,TRBJ2-1,TRBD1,.,CASSLLGTGPDNEQFF,TGTGCCAGCAGTCTACTCGGGACAGGGCCGGACAATGAGCAGTTCTTC
TRBV5-1,TRBJ1-1,.,.,CASSFATGNTEAFF,TGCGCCAGCAGCTTTGCCACAGGGAACACTGAAGCTTTCTTT
TRBV3-1/TRBV3-2,TRBJ1-4,.,.,CASSQVRSVEKLFF,TGTGCCAGCAGCCAAGTGCGGAGCGTAGAAAAACTGTTTTTT
TRBV6-1,TRBJ2-2,TRBD2,.,CASSEVPGGTGELFF,TGTGCCAGCAGTGAGGTCCCCGGGGGGACCGGGGAGCTGTTTTTT
TRBV5-1,TRBJ2-3,.,.,CASSLAFTSTDTQYF,TGCGCCAGCAGCTTGGCATTCACAAGCACAGATACGCAGTATTTT
TRBV28,TRBJ1-5,TRBD1,.,CASSSGTGGKDQPQHF,TGTGCCAGCAGTTCAGGGACAGGGGGGAAGGATCAGCCCCAGCATTTT
TRBV7-9,TRBJ2-3,TRBD2,.,CASSFTIAGGPDTQYF,TGTGCCAGCAGCTTTACCATAGCGGGAGGGCCAGATACGCAGTATTTT
TRBV5-4,TRBJ2-1,.,.,CASSLGFRVKGHEQFF,TGTGCCAGCAGCTTGGGGTTCCGGGTCAAAGGCCATGAGCAGTTCTTC
TRBV14,TRBJ2-2,TRBD1,.,CASSPQQGSGELFF,TGTGCCAGCAGCCCGCAACAGGGGTCAGGGGAGCTGTTTTTT
TRBV4-1,TRBJ1-4,TRBD1,.,CASSPRDRVVPTNEKLFF,TGCGCCAGCAGCCCCCGGGACAGGGTTGTGCCAACTAATGAAAAACTGTTTTTT
TRBV7-8,TRBJ2-1,.,once,CASSRAAGRWNEQFF,TGTGCCAGCAGCCGCGCAGCGGGCAGGTGGAATGAGCAGTTCTTC
TRBV6-5,TRBJ2-3,TRBD2,.,CASSYSREGTDTQYF,TGTGCCAGCAGTTACTCGCGGGAGGGCACAGATACGCAGTATTTT
TRBV12-3/TRBV12-4,TRBJ1-1,.,.,CASSLEHYTEAFF,TGTGCCAGCAGTTTAGAACATTACACTGAAGCTTTCTTT
TRBV7-6,TRBJ2-5,TRBD2,.,CASSRSRLADQETQYF,TGTGCCAGCAGCCGAAGTCGGCTAGCGGACCAAGAGACCCAGTACTTC
TRBV3-1/TRBV3-2,TRBJ2-7,.,.,CASSQAGGYEQYF,TGTGCCAGCAGCCAAGCCGGGGGCTACGAGCAGTACTTC
TRBV28,TRBJ2-7,TRBD1,.,CASSPASTGVIGEQYF,TGTGCCAGCAGTCCCGCCTCGACAGGGGTTATAGGCGAGCAGTACTTC
TRBV3-1/TRBV3-2,TRBJ2-5,.,.,CASSQKETQYF,TGTGCCAGCAGCCAAAAAGAGACCCAGTACTTC
TRBV6-4,TRBJ1-6,.,.,CASTNREDSPLHF,TGTGCCAGCACCAACAGGGAGGATTCACCCCTCCACTTT
TRBV10-2,TRBJ2-7,TRBD2,.,CASTQGTSDSYEQYF,TGCGCCAGCACGCAGGGGACTAGCGACTCCTACGAGCAGTACTTC
TRBV5-4,TRBJ2-1,.,.,CASSRGNEQFF,TGTGCCAGCAGCCGTGGGAATGAGCAGTTCTTC
TRBV6-2/TRBV6-3,TRBJ2-2,TRBD1,once,CASSRTGLLTELFF,TGTGCCAGCAGTAGGACAGGCCTCTTGACGGAGCTGTTTTTT
TRBV19,TRBJ1-3,.,few,CASSIGPNSADTIYF,TGTGCCAGTAGTATAGGGCCCAACAGTGCGGACACCATATATTTT
TRBV18,TRBJ2-3,.,.,CASSPQGRASQDTQYF,TGTGCCAGCTCACCTCAAGGGAGAGCGAGTCAAGATACGCAGTATTTT
TRBV7-3,TRBJ2-2,TRBD2,.,CASSLTGGGRSNTGELFF,TGTGCCAGCAGCTTAACGGGAGGCGGGAGGTCGAACACCGGGGAGCTGTTTTTT
TRBV12-3/TRBV12-4,TRBJ1-1,TRBD1,.,CASSFSNRGGAFF,TGTGCCAGCAGTTTTTCGAACAGGGGGGGAGCTTTCTTT
TRBV5-1,TRBJ1-1,TRBD1,.,CASSAGQGLTEAFF,TGCGCCAGCAGCGCGGGACAGGGATTAACTGAAGCTTTCTTT
TRBV4-3,TRBJ1-2,.,.,CASSPQGDYGYTF,TGCGCCAGCAGCCCACAGGGAGACTATGGCTACACCTTC
TRBV15,TRBJ2-4,.,.,CATSKTPPAQYF,TGTGCCACCAGCAAGACTCCTCCTGCTCAGTACTTC
TRBV27,TRBJ2-5,TRBD2,.,CASSLSTGLGQETQYF,TGTGCCAGCAGTTTATCGACGGGACTAGGCCAAGAGACCCAGTACTTC
TRBV10-3,TRBJ1-1,.,.,CAISESMSLNTEAFF,TGTGCCATCAGTGAGTCTATGTCACTGAACACTGAAGCTTTCTTT
TRBV2,TRBJ1-1,.,.,CASSDRVRNTEAFF,TGTGCCAGCAGTGACAGGGTAAGGAACACTGAAGCTTTCTTT
TRBV19,TRBJ2-1,.,.,CASSLSGREDEQFF,TGTGCCAGTAGTCTGTCCGGGAGAGAGGATGAGCAGTTCTTC
TRBV6-5,TRBJ1-1,.,.,CASSYISWAGGTEAFF,TGTGCCAGCAGTTACATCTCCTGGGCGGGGGGCACTGAAGCTTTCTTT
TRBV10-3,TRBJ2-5,TRBD2,once,CAISVTRPGLEMETQYF,TGTGCCATCAGTGTGACCCGACCGGGACTAGAGATGGAGACCCAGTACTTC
TRBV28,TRBJ1-2,.,.,CASSIPPWSSNYGYTF,TGTGCCAGCAGTATACCCCCGTGGAGCTCAAACTATGGCTACACCTTC
TRBV5-4,TRBJ2-6,.,.,CASSLAGHHSGANVLTF,TGTGCCAGCAGCTTGGCTGGCCACCACTCTGGGGCCAACGTCCTGACTTTC
TRBV19,TRBJ1-5,.,.,CASSIGSQGRQPQHF,TGTGCCAGTAGTATAGGTTCTCAGGGGCGCCAGCCCCAGCATTTT
TRBV4-1,TRBJ2-1,TRBD2,.,CASSKMGLASYNEQFF,TGCGCCAGCAGCAAGATGGGACTAGCGAGTTACAATGAGCAGTTCTTC
TRBV5-8,TRBJ2-1,TRBD1,few,CASSFRDRSYNEQFF,TGTGCCAGCAGCTTCCGGGACAGGAGCTACAATGAGCAGTTCTTC
TRBV28,TRBJ2-1,.,.,CASSPGTESGHEQFF,TGTGCCAGCAGTCCGGGGACTGAATCAGGGCATGAGCAGTTCTTC
TRBV3-1/TRBV3-2,TRBJ2-5,.,.,CASSQDRGQETQYF,TGTGCCAGCAGCCAAGATAGGGGACAAGAGACCCAGTACTTC
TRBV3-1/TRBV3-2,TRBJ2-3,.,.,CASSQDRGAFADTQYF,TGTGCCAGCAGCCAAGATCGTGGTGCGTTCGCAGATACGCAGTATTTT